This is a list of T cell receptor beta chains from one sample in a study of post-analysis software for immune sequencing data. TCRdb called the PCR reads again in MiXCR, with one record for every CDR3 protein. The table records around 260,000 distinct CDR3 sequences, 30% to 45% of them present only once. Sample: blood. Receptor source: a girl between 5 and 17 years old with multiple sclerosis. The CDR3 runs from the conserved cysteine through the conserved F or W. Fields, in order: D gene, J gene, V gene, clone size, CDR3 protein, CDR3 DNA. D genes are given only for firm matches. Some rows mark clone size as missing; the rest say once, few, many or name a class of expanded clone.

d_call: TRBD2; j_call: TRBJ2-5; v_call: TRBV20-1; clone_size: NA; cdr3_aa: CSAPSGSGGPYNEQYF; cdr3_nt: TGCAGTGCTCCTTCAGGTAGCGGGGGACCCTACAATGAGCAGTACTTC
d_call: NA; j_call: TRBJ1-1; v_call: TRBV5-1; clone_size: once; cdr3_aa: CASRGGSNTEAFF; cdr3_nt: TGCGCCAGCAGGGGAGGGTCGAACACTGAAGCTTTCTTT
d_call: TRBD1; j_call: TRBJ1-3; v_call: TRBV4-1; clone_size: NA; cdr3_aa: CASSRVAGDSSGNTIYF; cdr3_nt: TGCGCCAGCAGCCGCGTAGCGGGGGACAGCTCTGGAAACACCATATATTTT
d_call: TRBD1; j_call: TRBJ1-2; v_call: TRBV20-1; clone_size: many; cdr3_aa: CSASKQGTGYGYTF; cdr3_nt: TGCAGTGCTAGCAAACAAGGGACAGGCTATGGCTACACCTTC
d_call: TRBD2; j_call: TRBJ2-5; v_call: TRBV5-6; clone_size: NA; cdr3_aa: CASSGELAGASSETQYF; cdr3_nt: TGTGCCAGCAGCGGGGAGCTAGCGGGGGCGTCGTCGGAGACCCAGTACTTC
d_call: TRBD2; j_call: TRBJ2-7; v_call: TRBV28; clone_size: many; cdr3_aa: CASSLRWGGEQYF; cdr3_nt: TGTGCCAGCAGTTTAAGGTGGGGGGGCGAGCAGTACTTC
d_call: NA; j_call: TRBJ2-1; v_call: TRBV7-2; clone_size: NA; cdr3_aa: CASSLVEETEQFF; cdr3_nt: TGTGCCAGCAGCTTAGTGGAGGAAACGGAGCAGTTCTTC
d_call: TRBD1; j_call: TRBJ2-7; v_call: TRBV4-3; clone_size: NA; cdr3_aa: CASSHSWTGNSYEQYF; cdr3_nt: TGCGCCAGCAGCCACTCTTGGACAGGAAACTCCTACGAGCAGTACTTC
d_call: TRBD1; j_call: TRBJ2-7; v_call: TRBV5-5; clone_size: many; cdr3_aa: CASSQLAGGIYEQYF; cdr3_nt: TGTGCCAGCAGCCAACTAGCAGGGGGCATCTACGAGCAGTACTTC
d_call: NA; j_call: TRBJ1-4; v_call: TRBV6-1; clone_size: many; cdr3_aa: CASSGRRGEKLFF; cdr3_nt: TGTGCCAGCTCCGGTCGGAGAGGGGAAAAACTGTTTTTT
d_call: NA; j_call: TRBJ2-1; v_call: TRBV5-1; clone_size: NA; cdr3_aa: CASSLLGRGDNEQFF; cdr3_nt: TGCGCCAGCAGCTTGTTGGGCAGGGGAGACAATGAGCAGTTCTTC
d_call: NA; j_call: TRBJ2-3; v_call: TRBV13; clone_size: many; cdr3_aa: CASSLMGGPTDTQYF; cdr3_nt: TGTGCCAGCAGCTTAATGGGAGGTCCCACAGATACGCAGTATTTT
d_call: TRBD1; j_call: TRBJ2-7; v_call: TRBV29-1; clone_size: few; cdr3_aa: CSVGQGAPRQGYEQYF; cdr3_nt: TGCAGCGTTGGACAGGGGGCCCCGCGTCAGGGCTACGAGCAGTACTTC
d_call: NA; j_call: TRBJ1-2; v_call: TRBV6-4; clone_size: many; cdr3_aa: CASSSGRANYGYTF; cdr3_nt: TGTGCCAGCAGTTCGGGACGGGCTAACTATGGCTACACCTTC
d_call: NA; j_call: TRBJ2-1; v_call: TRBV7-2; clone_size: many; cdr3_aa: CASTQEGPDEQFF; cdr3_nt: TGTGCCAGCACCCAAGAGGGGCCTGATGAGCAGTTCTTC
d_call: TRBD2; j_call: TRBJ2-1; v_call: TRBV5-1; clone_size: many; cdr3_aa: CASNRQGTSGRDNEQFF; cdr3_nt: TGCGCCAGCAATCGTCAGGGGACTAGCGGGAGGGACAATGAGCAGTTCTTC
d_call: TRBD2; j_call: TRBJ2-3; v_call: TRBV7-9; clone_size: NA; cdr3_aa: CASSPTSGSGNTQYF; cdr3_nt: TGTGCCAGCAGCCCGACTAGCGGGAGTGGAAATACGCAGTATTTT